Listed below are T cell receptor beta chains from one sample, sequenced in a study of blood T cell repertoires in COVID-19. Repertoires were generated with immunoSEQ multiplex PCR, while TCRdb's copy carries only in-frame clones and drops some. The sample consists of fewer than 300,000 clones, around 90% of them appearing once. The sample was PBMCs or T cells enriched from blood (not recorded which). The source is a woman aged 30 to 39 who had recovered from COVID-19. The conserved cysteine and the conserved F or W are not part of the CDR3 here. A D gene is named only where the DNA matches it firmly.

d_gene,v_gene,CDR3aa
TRBD1,TRBV6-1,ASSEEDRGNYGYT
-,TRBV7-2,ASSLDLDNNSPLH
TRBD1,TRBV19,ASSIGDRGSGYT
TRBD1,TRBV6-5,ASSPTGSNEKLF
TRBD1,TRBV5-4,ASSLGEFGTGSDYGYT
-,TRBV11-2,ASSLAQKDTQY
-,TRBV15,ATSPQRVLSNQPQH
TRBD2,TRBV6-2/TRBV6-3,ASSYSGREN
TRBD1,TRBV30,AWSVRQGDGYT
-,TRBV28,ASSLFTAGTTNEKLF
TRBD1,TRBV4-2,ASSQKPTGDSPLH
-,TRBV9,ASSVAERTRETQY
TRBD1,TRBV7-2,ASSFDREGSPLH
TRBD1,TRBV28,ASSRDRGIYGYT
-,TRBV6-4,ASSELGGNTGELF
-,TRBV6-1,ASSDRGARGETQY
TRBD2,TRBV7-9,ASSLGVSGVSYEQY
-,TRBV5-6,ASSTQGYQETQY
-,TRBV30,AWMLTAGLTGELF